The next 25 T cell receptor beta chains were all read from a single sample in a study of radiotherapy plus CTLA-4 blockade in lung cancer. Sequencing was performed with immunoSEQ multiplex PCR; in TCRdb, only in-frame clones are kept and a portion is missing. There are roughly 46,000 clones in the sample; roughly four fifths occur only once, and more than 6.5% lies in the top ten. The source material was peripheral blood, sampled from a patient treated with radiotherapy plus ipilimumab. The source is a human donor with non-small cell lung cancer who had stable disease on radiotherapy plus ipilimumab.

The CDR3 region is CASSLMGYNEQFF. The CDR3 coding sequence is TGTGCCAGCAGCTTAATGGGATACAATGAGCAGTTCTTC. The chain has TRBV11-2 and TRBJ2-1; unclear D gene. Trimming stripped 2 bases from V and 4 bases from J, with 6 bases between. Germline assignment: CDR1 SGHAT and CDR2 FQNNGV. This CDR3 is 13 amino acids long.

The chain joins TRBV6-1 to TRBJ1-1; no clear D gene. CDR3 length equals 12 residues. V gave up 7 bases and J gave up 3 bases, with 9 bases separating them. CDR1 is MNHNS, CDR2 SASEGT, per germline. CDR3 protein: CASTALDTEAFF. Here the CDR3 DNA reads TGTGCCAGCACCGCGTTAGACACTGAAGCTTTCTTT.

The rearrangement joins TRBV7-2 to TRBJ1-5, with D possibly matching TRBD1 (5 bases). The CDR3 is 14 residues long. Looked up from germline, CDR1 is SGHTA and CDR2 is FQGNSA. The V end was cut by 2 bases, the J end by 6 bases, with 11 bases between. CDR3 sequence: CASSLTEGSQPQHF. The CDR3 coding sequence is TGTGCCAGCAGCTTAACAGAGGGGTCTCAGCCCCAGCATTTT.

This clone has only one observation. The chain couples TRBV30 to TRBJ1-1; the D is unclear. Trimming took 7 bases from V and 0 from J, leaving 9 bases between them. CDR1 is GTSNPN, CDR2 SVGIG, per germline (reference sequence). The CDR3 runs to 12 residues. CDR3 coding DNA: TGTGCCTTGGGCCCTGTGAACACTGAAGCTTTCTTT. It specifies CALGPVNTEAFF.

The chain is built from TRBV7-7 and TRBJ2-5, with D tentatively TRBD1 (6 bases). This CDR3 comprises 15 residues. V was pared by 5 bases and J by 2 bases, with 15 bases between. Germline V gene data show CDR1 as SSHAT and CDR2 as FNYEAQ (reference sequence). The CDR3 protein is CASSAQGEGQETQYF. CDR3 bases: TGTGCCAGCAGCGCACAGGGAGAGGGGCAAGAGACCCAGTACTTC.

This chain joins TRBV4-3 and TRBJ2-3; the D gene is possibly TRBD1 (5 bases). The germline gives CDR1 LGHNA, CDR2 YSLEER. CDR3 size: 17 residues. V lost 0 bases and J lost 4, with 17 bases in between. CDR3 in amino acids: CASSQEGARMGPDTQYF. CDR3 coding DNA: TGCGCCAGCAGCCAAGAGGGCGCGCGTATGGGGCCAGATACGCAGTATTTT.

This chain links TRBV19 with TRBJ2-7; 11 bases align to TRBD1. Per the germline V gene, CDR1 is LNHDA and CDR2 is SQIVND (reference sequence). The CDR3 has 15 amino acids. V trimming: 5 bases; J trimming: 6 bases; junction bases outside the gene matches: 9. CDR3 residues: CASSRTGGEVFEQYF. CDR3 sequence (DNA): TGTGCCAGTAGTCGGACAGGGGGCGAAGTTTTCGAGCAGTACTTC.

CDR3 sequence reads: CAISKDGPNYGYTF. Here the CDR3 DNA reads TGTGCCATCAGTAAGGACGGTCCTAACTATGGCTACACCTTC. The chain couples TRBV10-3 to TRBJ1-2; D is ambiguous. Germline CDR1 ENHRY, CDR2 SYGVKD. Trimming cost V 5 bases and J 0 bases, with 10 bases left between them. The CDR3 is 14 amino acids.

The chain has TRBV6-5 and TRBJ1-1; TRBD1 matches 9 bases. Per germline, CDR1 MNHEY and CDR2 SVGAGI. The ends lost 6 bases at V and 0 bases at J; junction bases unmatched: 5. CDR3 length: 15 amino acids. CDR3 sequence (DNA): TGTGCCAGCAGAGCCACAGGGGGCCTGAACACTGAAGCTTTCTTT. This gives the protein CASRATGGLNTEAFF.

CDR3 residues: CASKLAGGRSETQYF. CDR3 DNA sequence: TGCGCCAGCAAGCTAGCGGGGGGGCGTTCAGAGACCCAGTACTTC. J is TRBJ2-5 and V is TRBV10-2; TRBD2 aligns across 12 bases. Germline values: CDR1 WSHSY, CDR2 SAAADI. CDR3 size: 15 residues. V was clipped by 7 bases and J by 4 bases; unmatched bases: 7.

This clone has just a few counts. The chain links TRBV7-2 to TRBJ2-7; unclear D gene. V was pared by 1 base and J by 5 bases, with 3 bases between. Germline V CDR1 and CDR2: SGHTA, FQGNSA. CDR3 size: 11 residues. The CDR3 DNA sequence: TGTGCCAGCAGCTTAGACAACGAGCAGTACTTC. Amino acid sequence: CASSLDNEQYF.

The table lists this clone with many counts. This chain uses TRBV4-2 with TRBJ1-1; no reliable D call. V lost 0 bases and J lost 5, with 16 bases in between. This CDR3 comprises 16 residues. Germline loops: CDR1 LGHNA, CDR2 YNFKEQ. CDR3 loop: CASSQEAGYEGTEAFF. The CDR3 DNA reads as TGTGCCAGCAGCCAAGAAGCGGGGTATGAGGGTACTGAAGCTTTCTTT.

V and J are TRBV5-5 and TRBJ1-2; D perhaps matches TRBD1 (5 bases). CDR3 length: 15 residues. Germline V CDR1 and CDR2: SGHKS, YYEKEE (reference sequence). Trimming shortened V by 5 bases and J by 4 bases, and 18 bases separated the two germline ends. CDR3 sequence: CASRGGPGTGYGYTF. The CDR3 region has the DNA TGTGCCAGCAGGGGGGGACCCGGGACGGGCTATGGCTACACCTTC.

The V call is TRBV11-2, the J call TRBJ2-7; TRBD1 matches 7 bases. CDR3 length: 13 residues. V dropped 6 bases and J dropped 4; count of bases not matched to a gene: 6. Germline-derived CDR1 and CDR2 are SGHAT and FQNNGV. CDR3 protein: CASRTGTEYEQYF. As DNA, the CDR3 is TGTGCCAGCAGAACCGGGACAGAGTACGAGCAGTACTTC. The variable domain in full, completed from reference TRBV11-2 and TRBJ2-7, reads EAGVAQSPRYKIIEKRQSVAFWCNPISGHATLYWYQQILGQGPKLLIQFQNNGVVDDSQLPKDRFSAERLKGVDSTLKIQPAKLEDSAVYLCASRTGTEYEQYFGPGTRLTVT.

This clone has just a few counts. DNA of the CDR3: TGTGCCATCAGTGGCCAGAACTATGGCTACACCTTC. Its translation is CAISGQNYGYTF. This chain uses TRBV10-3 with TRBJ1-2; D gene uncertain. The CDR3 runs 12 residues. The V gene's germline CDR1 is ENHRY and CDR2 SYGVKD. V lost 4 bases and J 2 bases, leaving 5 bases between the germline ends.

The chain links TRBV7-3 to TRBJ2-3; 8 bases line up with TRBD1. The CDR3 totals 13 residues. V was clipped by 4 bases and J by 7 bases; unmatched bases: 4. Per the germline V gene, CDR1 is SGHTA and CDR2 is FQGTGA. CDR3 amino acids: CASSSGQVHTQYF. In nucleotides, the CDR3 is TGTGCCAGCAGCTCGGGACAGGTTCATACGCAGTATTTT.

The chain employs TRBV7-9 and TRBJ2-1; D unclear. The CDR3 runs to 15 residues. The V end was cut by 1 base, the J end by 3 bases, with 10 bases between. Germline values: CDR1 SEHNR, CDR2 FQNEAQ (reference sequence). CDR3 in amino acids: CASSLVVQYYNEQFF. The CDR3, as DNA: TGTGCCAGCAGCTTAGTGGTCCAGTACTACAATGAGCAGTTCTTC. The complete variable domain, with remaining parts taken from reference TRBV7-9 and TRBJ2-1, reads DTGVSQNPRHKITKRGQNVTFRCDPISEHNRLYWYRQTLGQGPEFLTYFQNEAQLEKSRLLSDRFSAERPKGSFSTLEIQRTEQGDSAMYLCASSLVVQYYNEQFFGPGTRLTVL.

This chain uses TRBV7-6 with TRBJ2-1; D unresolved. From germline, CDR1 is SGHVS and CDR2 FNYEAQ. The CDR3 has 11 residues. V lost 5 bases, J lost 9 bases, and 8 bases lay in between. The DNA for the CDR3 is TGTGCCAGCAGCCAGTCGGGTGAGCAGTTCTTC. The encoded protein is CASSQSGEQFF.

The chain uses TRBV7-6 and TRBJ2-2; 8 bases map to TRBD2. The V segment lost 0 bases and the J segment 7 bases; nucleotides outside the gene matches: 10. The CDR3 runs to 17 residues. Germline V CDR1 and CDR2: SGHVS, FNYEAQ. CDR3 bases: TGTGCCAGCAGCTTAGCGGGTAGCGGGGCTTTGGACGGGGAGCTGTTTTTT. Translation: CASSLAGSGALDGELFF.

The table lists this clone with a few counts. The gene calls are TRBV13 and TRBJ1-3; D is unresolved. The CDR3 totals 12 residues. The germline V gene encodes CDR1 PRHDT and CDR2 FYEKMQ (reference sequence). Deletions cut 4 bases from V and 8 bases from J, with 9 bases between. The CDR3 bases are TGTGCCAGCAGCTCCCAAGGAGACACCATATATTTT. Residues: CASSSQGDTIYF.

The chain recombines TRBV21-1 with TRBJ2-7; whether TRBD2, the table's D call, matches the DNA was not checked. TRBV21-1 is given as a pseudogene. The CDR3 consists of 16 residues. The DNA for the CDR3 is TGTGCCAGCAGCCCGGGACTAGCGGGGGGGCCCTACGAGCAGTACGTC. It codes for CASSPGLAGGPYEQYV.

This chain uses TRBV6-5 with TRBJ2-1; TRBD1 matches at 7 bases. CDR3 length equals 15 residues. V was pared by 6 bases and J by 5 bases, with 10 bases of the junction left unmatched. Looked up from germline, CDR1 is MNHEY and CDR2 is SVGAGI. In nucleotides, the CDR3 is TGTGCCAGCAGCAGGGCGGGCAGGGGGAACAATGAGCAGTTCTTC. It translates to CASSRAGRGNNEQFF.

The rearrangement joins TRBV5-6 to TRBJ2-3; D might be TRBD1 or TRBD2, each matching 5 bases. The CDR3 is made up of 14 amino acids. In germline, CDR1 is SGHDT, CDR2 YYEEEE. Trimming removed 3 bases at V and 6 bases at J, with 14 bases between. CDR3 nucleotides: TGTGCCAGCAGCTGGGGCCCTGGGACGGATACGCAGTATTTT. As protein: CASSWGPGTDTQYF.

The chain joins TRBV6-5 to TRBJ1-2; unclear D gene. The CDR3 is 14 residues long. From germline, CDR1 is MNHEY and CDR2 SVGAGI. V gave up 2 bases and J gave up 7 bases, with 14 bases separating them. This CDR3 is CASSYLLGLGGYTF. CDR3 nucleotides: TGTGCCAGCAGTTACCTATTAGGGCTTGGTGGCTACACCTTC.

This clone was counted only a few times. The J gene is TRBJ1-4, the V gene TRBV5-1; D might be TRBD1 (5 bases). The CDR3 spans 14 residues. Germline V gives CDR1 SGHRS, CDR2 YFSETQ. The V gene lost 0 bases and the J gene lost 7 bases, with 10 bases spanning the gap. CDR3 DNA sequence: TGCGCCAGCAGCTTGGAGGCAGACAGTGAAAAACTGTTTTTT. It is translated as CASSLEADSEKLFF.